This TCR beta chain was sequenced in a study of shared clonotypes between healthy human individuals (dated by TCRdb to about 2020). Broadly, across the study: The cohort comprised a couple of women and a few men aged 18 to 49 years. To estimate repertoire size and how much clonotype sharing occurs between individuals, the study deeply sequenced the blood TCR repertoires of roughly 5 healthy adults. Between about 0.85 and 9.5 billion PBMCs per donor were obtained by leukapheresis. For each donor, CD4 naive and CD4 memory were each given three plates, CD8 naive was given two plates, and CD8 memory was given one plate. To increase sequencing depth and limit assay-specific biases, different laboratories used diverse techniques to prepare libraries and sequence TCR repertoires.

A note on this clone: Its antigen remains unidentified. No per-base quality is available; no much larger clone lies one base away.

CDR1 and CDR2 were assigned from the germline V gene (reference sequence) as SGHNT and YYREEE. V trim: 0 bases; J trim: 3 bases; unmatched bases: 2. Counted from cysteine to phenylalanine, this CDR3 has 14 amino acids. Left in the record is the CDR3 DNA by itself, 42 bases read in frame from the first base. Beyond this particular receptor, the publication reports: Because the study included a small number of donors, the genetic and exposure-history diversity represented was limited. Sampling was limited to blood, and TCR repertoires in tissue likely differ from TCR repertoires in blood. Estimated clonotype richness was generally larger for naive than for memory subsets. Pairwise subsampling led to the expectation that sequencing depth would affect the degree of clonotype sharing among donors. About 5% of naive CD4, roughly 3.6% of naive CD8, approximately 2.2% of memory CD4, and about 0.4% of memory CD8 clonotypes were shared across several donors. Rarefaction of sorted-subset datasets indicated incomplete sequencing despite the large sequencing depth. Clonotypes shared by all four sorted-subset donors showed higher generation probabilities than non-shared clonotypes.

Using the deep immunoSEQ assay, multiplex PCR amplified TCR CDR3 regions from genomic DNA. Extracted genomic DNA from each cell subset was spread evenly across all wells of several immunoSEQ 96-well plates, with each plate serving as a replicate. Each replicate PCR for sorted subsets received approximately 200 ng genomic DNA, equal to tens of thousands of T cell genomes. The purified libraries were quantified using a Qubit 3.0 fluorometer, sized with a Bioanalyzer 2100, and then quantified again using the KAPA Library Quantification kit. A separate single-read 150-cycle Illumina NextSeq 550 flow cell was used to sequence each immunoSEQ 96-well plate. As for the authors' bioinformatics: Because only junctional sequences without quality scores were contained in the immunoSEQ output, filtering matching that applied to full-length reads could not be performed. To assign V/J genes and CDR3, sequences were annotated using PyIR, a Python wrapper for IgBLAST v1.9, with IMGT germline references. Reads were filtered out if the reads had weak V/J assignments (E-value above 1e-6), no CDR3, stop codons, out-of-frame junctions, or ambiguous translated residues. A V3J clonotype was defined by an identical inferred V gene, J gene, and CDR3 amino acid sequence. Percentage overlap between repertoires was calculated by dividing the number of shared unique clonotypes by the size of the smaller repertoire. Three approaches were used to assess repertoire richness: RTK rarefaction, the Chao1 estimator, and Recon v2.1 estimates of unobserved clonotypes. OLGA was used to compute generation probabilities for all TCRbeta clonotypes that the gDNA method yielded from several donors. Held by TCRdb, this immuneACCESS table contains in-frame sequences only and omits some clones. Under half of the omission traces to an unresolved V gene where checked; the cause of the rest is unknown. V and J calls and clone size are copied from that table; D and trimming were computed from the DNA. This sample comprises around 2.1 million clones, 95% of them detected only once. The top ten constitute roughly 0.13% of the sample.

The donors were healthy, HIV-negative adults with no recently reported acute infections or vaccinations. Only Caucasian adults living in Nashville, Tennessee, USA were represented among the donors. Magnetic negative selection was used to enrich CD4+ T cells, after which naive cells were positively selected on CD45RA and the negative fraction became the memory subset. Blood was obtained by leukapheresis, after which PBMCs were separated by Ficoll-Histopaque density gradient centrifugation and cryopreserved in liquid nitrogen vapor phase. Analytical flow cytometry was used to check the purity and quantity of every magnetically sorted T cell population. Genomic DNA was isolated from every sorted fraction and measured by UV absorbance on a Nanodrop 2000c.

The chain is assembled from TRBV5-4 and TRBJ1-1; 7 middle bases align to TRBD1. Sequencing input: naive CD4+ T cells sorted from blood. Read against the paper, the sample's cell subset or site label means: CD45RA+ positively selected. This sequence was found in a man in his late teens or twenties in good health. In nucleotides, the sequence is TGTGCCAGCAGCTTGGACAGGGGTTACACTGAAGCTTTCTTT. Translated, this is CASSLDRGYTEAFF.